One sample yielded the 9 T cell receptor beta chains listed below, sequenced in a study of shared clonotypes between healthy human individuals. The method was immunoSEQ multiplex PCR; TCRdb's version includes in-frame clones alone and lacks a portion of them. The sample lists 1.5 million to 2.5 million clones; about 95% were seen once. Terminally differentiated effector memory CD45RA+ cells were excluded by CCR7 positive selection of CD45RO-negative cells. The sample was naive CD8+ T cells sorted from blood. The receptors stem from a man in his late teens or twenties in good health.

J is TRBJ2-1 and V is TRBV27; 10 bases line up with TRBD2. There are 15 residues in the CDR3. V lost 2 bases and J lost 8; bases outside the gene matches: 6. Germline CDR1 MNHEY, CDR2 SMNVEV (reference sequence). The CDR3 DNA is TGTGCCAGCAGTTTAGAGGCTAGCGGGAGCTATGAGCAGTTCTTC. Amino acids: CASSLEASGSYEQFF.

The chain combines TRBV28 with TRBJ2-7; possibly TRBD1 for D (6 bases). The CDR3 loop spans 14 amino acids. Germline V gene data show CDR1 as MDHEN and CDR2 as SYDVKM. V lost 5 bases and J lost 1, with 12 bases in between. The CDR3 reads CASSLQGNSYEQYF. The CDR3, as DNA: TGTGCCAGCAGTCTACAGGGCAATTCCTACGAGCAGTACTTC.

The chain employs TRBV27 and TRBJ2-7; 7 nucleotides line up with TRBD1. The ends lost 8 bases at V and 3 bases at J; junction bases unmatched: 10. The germline V gene has CDR1 MNHEY and CDR2 SMNVEV (reference sequence). The CDR3 sequence is 14 residues long. DNA for the CDR3: TGTGCCAGCCGCAAACAGGGGCAGTTCTACGAGCAGTACTTC. This gives the protein CASRKQGQFYEQYF.

The chain combines TRBV7-8 with TRBJ1-1, with TRBD1 as a possible D gene (5 bases). The length of the CDR3 is 14 residues. Germline CDR1 is SGHVS and CDR2 is FQNEAQ. Trimming took off 4 bases at V and 7 bases at J, with 16 bases between the two ends. Here the CDR3 reads CASSSGAVRLEAFF. The CDR3 nucleotides are TGTGCCAGCAGCTCTGGGGCAGTACGCCTTGAAGCTTTCTTT.

The chain carries TRBV7-9 and TRBJ1-1; no definite D call. The CDR3 spans 14 residues. V was cut by 1 base and J by 0 bases, with 6 bases left in between. Looked up from germline, CDR1 is SEHNR and CDR2 is FQNEAQ (reference sequence). The CDR3 bases are TGTGCCAGCAGCTTAGTTTATATGAACACTGAAGCTTTCTTT. This sequence encodes CASSLVYMNTEAFF.

The chain couples TRBV4-1 to TRBJ2-3; 11 nucleotides line up with TRBD1. Trimming took 8 bases from V and 2 from J; bases not matched to a gene: 6. This CDR3 comprises 15 residues. The germline V gene encodes CDR1 MGHRA and CDR2 YSYEKL. The CDR3 loop reads CASGGTGGFTDTQYF. In nucleotides, the CDR3 is TGCGCCAGCGGAGGGACAGGGGGTTTCACAGATACGCAGTATTTT.

Details on this clone: Other DNA sequences of this sample code for an identical CDR3. The chain combines TRBV27 with TRBJ2-7; D unresolved. Per germline, CDR1 MNHEY and CDR2 SMNVEV (reference sequence). V lost 5 bases and J 4 bases, leaving 12 bases between the germline ends. The CDR3 is made up of 13 amino acids. DNA for the CDR3: TGTGCCAGCAGTCCCGGATTAAGGTACGAGCAGTACTTC. This codes for CASSPGLRYEQYF.

The CDR3 bases are TGTGCCAGCAGCGCGAAAGAGGGTGAAAAACTGTTTTTT. Its protein is CASSAKEGEKLFF. V gene TRBV9 combines with J gene TRBJ1-4; D gene uncertain. The V gene's germline CDR1 is SGDLS and CDR2 YYNGEE. The germline V and J ends were trimmed by 3 bases and 7 bases, with 10 bases remaining between them. The CDR3 extends over 13 amino acids.

The chain couples TRBV2 to TRBJ1-5, with TRBD1 matching 8 bases. Germline values: CDR1 SNHLY, CDR2 FYNNEI. The V and J ends lost 7 bases and 2 bases, in that order; junction bases with no gene match: 4. This CDR3 is 14 amino acids long. The CDR3 reads CASTRGLGNQPQHF. CDR3 in DNA: TGTGCCAGCACCAGGGGGCTCGGCAATCAGCCCCAGCATTTT.